This TCR beta chain was captured by sequencing in a study of cytomegalovirus exposure and HLA in healthy donors. Across the study: Per a later analysis, the roughly 680 first-cohort and 110 or so validation repertoires shared one platform. Study results and limitations: The listing of 150 or so TCR beta chains classed them as cytomegalovirus-associated. Using the classifier, cytomegalovirus status was reportedly diagnosed with high specificity and sensitivity. Researchers reported that a few CMV-associated chains were confirmed in vitro as CMV antigen-specific.

Produced via immunoSEQ multiplex PCR; TCRdb's table is partial and in-frame only. The sample records 160,000 or so clones, around 81% being singletons. Trimming removed 0 bases from V and 8 bases from J, with 9 bases in between. The CDR3 sequence is 13 residues long. Germline CDR1 SGHRS, CDR2 YFSETQ. On this clone itself: The antigen is unknown.

The chain uses TRBV5-1 and TRBJ2-1; possibly TRBD2 for D (5 bases). The clonotype comes from a man aged 25-40 years in good health and CMV-seropositive. The sample taken for sequencing was PBMCs. CDR3 region: CASSLGTGYEQFF. The CDR3 bases are TGCGCCAGCAGCTTGGGGACTGGGTATGAGCAGTTCTTC.